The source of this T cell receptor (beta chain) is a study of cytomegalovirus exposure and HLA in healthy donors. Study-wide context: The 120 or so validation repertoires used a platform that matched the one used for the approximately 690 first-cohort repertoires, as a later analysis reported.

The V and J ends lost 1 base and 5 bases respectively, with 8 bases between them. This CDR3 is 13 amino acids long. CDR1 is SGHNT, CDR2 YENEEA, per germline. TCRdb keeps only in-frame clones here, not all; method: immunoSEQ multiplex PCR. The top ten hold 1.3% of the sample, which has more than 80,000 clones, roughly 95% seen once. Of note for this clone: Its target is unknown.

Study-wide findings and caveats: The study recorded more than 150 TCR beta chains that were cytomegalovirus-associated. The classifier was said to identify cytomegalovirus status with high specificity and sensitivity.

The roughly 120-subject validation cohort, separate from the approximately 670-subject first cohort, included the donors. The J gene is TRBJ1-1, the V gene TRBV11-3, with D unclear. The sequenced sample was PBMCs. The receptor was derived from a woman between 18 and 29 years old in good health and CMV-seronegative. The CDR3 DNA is TGTGCCAGCAGCTTAGCAGTATGGACTGAAGCTTTCTTT. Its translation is CASSLAVWTEAFF. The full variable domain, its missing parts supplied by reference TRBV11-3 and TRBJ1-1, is EAGVVQSPRYKIIEKKQPVAFWCNPISGHNTLYWYLQNLGQGPELLIRYENEEAVDDSQLPKDRFSAERLKGVDSTLKIQPAELGDSAVYLCASSLAVWTEAFFGQGTRLTVV.